Listed below are T cell receptor beta chains from one sample, sequenced in a study of T cell changes during pregnancy in multiple sclerosis. Only in-frame clones appear in the TCRdb table, and some are missing; sequencing was by immunoSEQ multiplex PCR. The sample records approximately 88,000 clones, around 92% being singletons. The source was peripheral blood, collected in the third trimester of pregnancy. The source is a female donor with multiple sclerosis, enrolled in a pregnancy study. The CDR3 runs from the conserved cysteine through the conserved F or W. D genes are given only for firm matches. For some rows the clone size is stated as once, few or many, or as a class when expanded; others skip it.

J gene	clone size	V gene	D gene	CDR3 DNA	CDR3 protein
TRBJ1-2	NA	TRBV11-2	NA	TGTGCCAGCAGCTTGACACTAGACTATGGCTACACCTTC	CASSLTLDYGYTF
TRBJ1-3	NA	TRBV6-5	NA	TGTGCCAGCGCTACTGGAAACACCATATATTTT	CASATGNTIYF
TRBJ1-2	NA	TRBV29-1	NA	TGCAGCGTTGAAGTAAGACTTGGCTACACCTTC	CSVEVRLGYTF
TRBJ1-5	NA	TRBV27	NA	TGTGCCAGCAGAGGTAACCGGGGTCAGCCCCAGCATTTT	CASRGNRGQPQHF
TRBJ2-5	NA	TRBV6-6	TRBD1	TGTGCCAGCAGCTCAGGGACAGGCCCTTACACCCAGTACTTC	CASSSGTGPYTQYF
TRBJ2-7	NA	TRBV13	TRBD2	TGTGCCAGCAGCCTCAGCGGGGCGGGGTCCTACGAGCAGTACTTC	CASSLSGAGSYEQYF
TRBJ2-7	NA	TRBV7-3	TRBD2	TGTGCCACCGCCGGGGGGGTTAGAAACGAGCAGTACTTC	CATAGGVRNEQYF
TRBJ2-5	NA	TRBV7-6	NA	TGTGCCAGCAGCTTAGGACAGCTTAAGACCCAGTACTTC	CASSLGQLKTQYF
TRBJ1-4	NA	TRBV27	NA	TGTGCCACCCGGGGGGGCATGCATGAAAAACTGTTTTTT	CATRGGMHEKLFF
TRBJ2-3	NA	TRBV6-5	NA	TGTGCCAGCAGTCTAATGGGCGTCAGCACAGATACGCAGTATTTT	CASSLMGVSTDTQYF
TRBJ1-1	NA	TRBV7-8	NA	TGTGCCAGCAGCCCACTCCGAGCCCCGGGGGAGACTGAAGCTTTCTTT	CASSPLRAPGETEAFF
TRBJ2-1	once	TRBV6-1	TRBD2	TGTGCCAGCAGTGAAAGTAAGCGGGAGGGCGGATACTACAATGAGCAGTTCTTC	CASSESKREGGYYNEQFF
TRBJ2-7	few	TRBV4-2	TRBD1	TGTGCCAGCAGCCTCGACAGGGGGGAAGACTACGAGCAGTACTTC	CASSLDRGEDYEQYF
TRBJ1-5	NA	TRBV18	TRBD1	TGTGCCAGCTCACCAAGGACAGGGGGGCAGCCCCAGCATTTT	CASSPRTGGQPQHF
TRBJ1-5	once	TRBV6-5	NA	TGTGCCAGCAGAATTACAGGGACGGCTCAGCCCCAGCATTTT	CASRITGTAQPQHF
TRBJ2-5	NA	TRBV6-1	NA	TGTGCCAGCAGTGAAGAGTGGGGGGTCCAAGAGACCCAGTACTTC	CASSEEWGVQETQYF
TRBJ2-2	NA	TRBV5-1	NA	TGCGCCAGCACCAATGTCCCCCCCACCGGGGAGCTGTTTTTT	CASTNVPPTGELFF
TRBJ2-3	NA	TRBV9	TRBD1	TGTGCCAGCAGCGTAGTCCCGGGACAGGGAACAGATACGCAGTATTTT	CASSVVPGQGTDTQYF
TRBJ2-5	NA	TRBV6-5	TRBD1	TGTGCCAGCAGTCACGGGGACAGGGGTGGGCAGTACTTC	CASSHGDRGGQYF
TRBJ1-1	few	TRBV28	NA	TGTGCCAGCAGTTACCCGGGAGGGGACACTGAAGCTTTCTTT	CASSYPGGDTEAFF
TRBJ2-6	NA	TRBV2	TRBD2	TGTGCCAGCAGTGAGGCGGGGGGCTCTGGGGCCAACGTCCTGACTTTC	CASSEAGGSGANVLTF
TRBJ2-7	NA	TRBV7-9	TRBD2	TGTGCCAGCAGCTTAGATGGTAGCGGGAGGTCCTACGAGCAGTACTTC	CASSLDGSGRSYEQYF
TRBJ1-2	NA	TRBV11-2	NA	TGTGCCAGCAGCTCAACGAACTGGACAACTGGGCCCTCTAACTATGGCTACACCTTC	CASSSTNWTTGPSNYGYTF
TRBJ2-3	once	TRBV2	TRBD2	TGTGCCAGCAGTGGTAGCGGGAGACGACTCACAGATACGCAGTATTTT	CASSGSGRRLTDTQYF
TRBJ2-7	NA	TRBV6-1	TRBD1	TGTGCCAGCAGTGAACTCCCAGGGGGATCCTACGAGCAGTACTTC	CASSELPGGSYEQYF
TRBJ2-3	NA	TRBV19	NA	TGTGCCACCCAAGTGGGAGTGGGCACAGATACGCAGTATTTT	CATQVGVGTDTQYF
TRBJ1-3	NA	TRBV11-2	NA	TGTGCCAGCAGCCCCCGACTGCGCTCTGGAAACACCATATATTTT	CASSPRLRSGNTIYF